These 13 T cell receptor beta chains share one sample of origin, sequenced in a study of T cell changes during pregnancy in multiple sclerosis. The assay was immunoSEQ multiplex PCR, and TCRdb's table has in-frame clones only and misses some. The table includes about 59,000 clones, around 94% detected once. The material sequenced was CD8+ T cells from peripheral blood mononuclear cells, taken after pregnancy. The origin of the receptors is a female donor with multiple sclerosis, enrolled in a pregnancy study.

The genes are TRBV6-5 and TRBJ2-2; TRBD2 agrees at 9 bases. Germline V gives CDR1 MNHEY, CDR2 SVGAGI. The CDR3 runs 16 residues. With V trimmed by 0 bases and J by 1 base, 0 bases remained unmatched. The CDR3 bases are TGTGCCAGCAGTTACTCAGCGGGAGGGAACACCGGGGAGCTGTTTTTT. Protein sequence: CASSYSAGGNTGELFF.

The CDR3 here is CASSGRTSGGETQYF. CDR3 DNA sequence: TGTGCCAGCAGTGGACGGACTAGCGGGGGGGAGACCCAGTACTTC. V and J are TRBV2 and TRBJ2-5; 14 nucleotides match TRBD2. V shed 4 bases, J shed 5 bases, and the junction held 3 bases outside the gene matches. Germline CDR1 and CDR2: SNHLY and FYNNEI. CDR3 length: 15 amino acids.

J is TRBJ2-3 and V is TRBV5-4, with 7 bases lining up with TRBD2. Germline CDR1 and CDR2: SGHNT and YYREEE (reference sequence). J gave up 4 bases and V 1 base, and 6 bases lay outside the gene matches. This CDR3 region has 15 residues. CDR3 in amino acids: CASSLRRERPDTQYF. CDR3 DNA: TGTGCCAGCAGCTTGCGGCGGGAGAGGCCAGATACGCAGTATTTT.

CDR3 protein: CASNLAGGIRNEQYF. CDR3 bases: TGTGCCAGCAATTTGGCTGGGGGGATAAGGAACGAGCAGTACTTC. J is TRBJ2-7 and V is TRBV27; possibly TRBD2 for D (6 bases). The germline gives CDR1 MNHEY, CDR2 SMNVEV (reference sequence). The CDR3 extends over 15 amino acids. The V end lost 7 bases, the J end lost 5 bases, and 21 bases lay between the germline ends.

The rearrangement joins TRBV9 to TRBJ2-1; 9 positions agree with TRBD2. The CDR3 loop spans 15 amino acids. The junction had 8 bases not matched to a gene; V was cut back by 5 bases and J by 5 bases. Looked up from germline, CDR1 is SGDLS and CDR2 is YYNGEE. CDR3 sequence (DNA): TGTGCCAGCAGAACCGGGACTAGCAGCAACAATGAGCAGTTCTTC. This codes for CASRTGTSSNNEQFF.

The chain couples TRBV2 to TRBJ2-1, with 9 bases identical to TRBD2. Unmatched junction bases numbered 8, after V lost 7 bases and J lost 4 bases. The CDR3 loop spans 15 amino acids. Germline V lookup: CDR1 SNHLY, CDR2 FYNNEI. In DNA form, the CDR3 reads TGTGCCAGCAACGGAGCTAGCGGGGATTACAATGAGCAGTTCTTC. Translation gives CASNGASGDYNEQFF.

This CDR3 reads CASSTDHGGNGYTF. CDR3 bases: TGTGCCAGTAGTACGGACCACGGGGGAAATGGCTACACCTTC. The rearrangement joins TRBV19 to TRBJ1-2, with a weak D call TRBD1 (5 bases). Germline V CDR1 and CDR2: LNHDA, SQIVND (reference sequence). The CDR3 has 14 residues. V was pared by 4 bases and J by 6 bases, with 15 bases between.

The chain carries TRBV19 and TRBJ2-1; 8 bases align to TRBD2. Unmatched junction bases numbered 9, after V lost 0 bases and J lost 2 bases. This CDR3 is 18 amino acids long. In germline, CDR1 is LNHDA, CDR2 SQIVND (reference sequence). The CDR3 region is CASSIEAGAGFAYNEQFF. CDR3 in DNA: TGTGCCAGTAGTATAGAAGCGGGAGCGGGGTTTGCCTACAATGAGCAGTTCTTC. The variable domain in full, with the rest retrieved from reference TRBV19 and TRBJ2-1, is DGGITQSPKYLFRKEGQNVTLSCEQNLNHDAMYWYRQDPGQGLRLIYYSQIVNDFQKGDIAEGYSVSREKKESFPLTVTSAQKNPTAFYLCASSIEAGAGFAYNEQFFGPGTRLTVL.

The table lists this clone with a count of one. This chain joins TRBV27 and TRBJ2-2; 8 nucleotides agree with TRBD2. The germline CDR1 and CDR2 sequences are MNHEY and SMNVEV (reference sequence). This CDR3 has 14 residues. V was pared by 8 bases and J by 0 bases, with 2 bases of the junction left unmatched. In nucleotides, the CDR3 is TGTGCCAGCTTCGGGAGGGCGAACACCGGGGAGCTGTTTTTT. Translated: CASFGRANTGELFF.

This CDR3 reads CARPGQGTYNEQFF. CDR3 bases: TGTGCCAGACCGGGACAGGGAACCTACAATGAGCAGTTCTTC. This chain links TRBV5-8 with TRBJ2-1; 9 bases are shared with TRBD1. Germline V gene lookup returns CDR1 SGHTS and CDR2 YDEGEE. This CDR3 is built from 14 residues. V was pared by 8 bases and J by 2 bases, with 5 bases of the junction left unmatched.

The rearrangement links TRBV19 to TRBJ2-1, with D perhaps TRBD2 (5 bases). This CDR3 has 15 residues. Per germline, CDR1 LNHDA and CDR2 SQIVND (reference sequence). The germline V and J ends were trimmed by 3 bases and 0 bases, with 9 bases remaining between them. The CDR3 DNA is TGTGCCAGTAGTATTAGCGATCCCTCCTACAATGAGCAGTTCTTC. Residues: CASSISDPSYNEQFF.

The gene calls are TRBV19 and TRBJ1-1; 11 positions agree with TRBD1. The CDR3 runs to 14 residues. V lost 2 bases, J lost 7 bases, and 3 bases stayed unmatched. The V gene's germline CDR1 is LNHDA and CDR2 SQIVND (reference sequence). For the CDR3, the DNA is TGTGCCAGTAGTATAAGGGGGACAGGGGGTGAAGCTTTCTTT. Encoded protein: CASSIRGTGGEAFF. The variable domain in full, completed from reference TRBV19 and TRBJ1-1, reads DGGITQSPKYLFRKEGQNVTLSCEQNLNHDAMYWYRQDPGQGLRLIYYSQIVNDFQKGDIAEGYSVSREKKESFPLTVTSAQKNPTAFYLCASSIRGTGGEAFFGQGTRLTVV.

This clone has a single count. The V gene is TRBV2, the J gene TRBJ2-2; 9 bases map to TRBD2. The V gene end was trimmed by 10 bases and the J gene end by 4 bases; junction bases not matched to a gene: 16. This CDR3 spans 17 amino acids. The germline gives CDR1 SNHLY, CDR2 FYNNEI. CDR3 sequence (DNA): TGTGCCACAGGCGGAGGGGTAGCGGGAGTCGCCACCGGGGAGCTGTTTTTT. Protein: CATGGGVAGVATGELFF.